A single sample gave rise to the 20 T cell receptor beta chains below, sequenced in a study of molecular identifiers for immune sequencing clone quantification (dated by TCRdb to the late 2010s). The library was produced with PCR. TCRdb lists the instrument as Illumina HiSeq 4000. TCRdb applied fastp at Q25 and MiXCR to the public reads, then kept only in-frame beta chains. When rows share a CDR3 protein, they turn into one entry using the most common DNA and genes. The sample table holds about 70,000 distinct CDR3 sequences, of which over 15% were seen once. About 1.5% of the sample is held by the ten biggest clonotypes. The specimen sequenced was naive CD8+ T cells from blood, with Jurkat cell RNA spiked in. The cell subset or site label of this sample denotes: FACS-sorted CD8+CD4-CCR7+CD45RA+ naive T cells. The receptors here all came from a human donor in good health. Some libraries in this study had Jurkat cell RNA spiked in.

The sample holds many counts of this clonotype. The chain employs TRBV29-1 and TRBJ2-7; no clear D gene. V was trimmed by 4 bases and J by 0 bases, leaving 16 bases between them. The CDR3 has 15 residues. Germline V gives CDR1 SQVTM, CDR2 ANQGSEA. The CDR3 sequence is CSVVGEAESSYEQYF. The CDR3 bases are TGCAGCGTTGTAGGAGAGGCGGAGAGCTCCTACGAGCAGTACTTC.

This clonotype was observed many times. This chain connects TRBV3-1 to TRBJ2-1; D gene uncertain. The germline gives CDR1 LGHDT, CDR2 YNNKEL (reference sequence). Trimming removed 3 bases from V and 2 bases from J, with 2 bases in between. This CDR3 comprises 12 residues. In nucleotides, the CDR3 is TGTGCCAGCAGCCATCCCTACAATGAGCAGTTCTTC. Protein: CASSHPYNEQFF.

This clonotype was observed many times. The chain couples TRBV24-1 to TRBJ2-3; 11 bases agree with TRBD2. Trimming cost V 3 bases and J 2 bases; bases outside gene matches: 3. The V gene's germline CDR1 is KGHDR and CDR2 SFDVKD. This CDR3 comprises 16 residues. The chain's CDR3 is CATSDRLAGPTDTQYF. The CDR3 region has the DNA TGTGCCACCAGTGATAGACTAGCGGGGCCCACAGATACGCAGTATTTT.

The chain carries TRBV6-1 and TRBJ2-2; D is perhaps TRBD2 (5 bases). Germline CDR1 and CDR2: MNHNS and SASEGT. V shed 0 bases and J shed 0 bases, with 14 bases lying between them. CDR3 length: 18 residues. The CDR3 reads CASSEALLADANTGELFF. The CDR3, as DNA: TGTGCCAGCAGTGAAGCGCTTCTAGCTGATGCGAACACCGGGGAGCTGTTTTTT.

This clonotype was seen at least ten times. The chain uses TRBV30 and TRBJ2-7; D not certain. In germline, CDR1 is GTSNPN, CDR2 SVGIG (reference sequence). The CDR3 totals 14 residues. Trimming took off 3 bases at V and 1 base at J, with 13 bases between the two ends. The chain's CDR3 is CAWRRKGPSYEQYF. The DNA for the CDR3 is TGTGCCTGGAGGAGGAAGGGCCCATCCTACGAGCAGTACTTC.

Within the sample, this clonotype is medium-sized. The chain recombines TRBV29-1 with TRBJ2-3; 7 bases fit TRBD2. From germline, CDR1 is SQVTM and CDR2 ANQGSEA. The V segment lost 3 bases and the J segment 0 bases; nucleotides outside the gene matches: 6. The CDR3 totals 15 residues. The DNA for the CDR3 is TGCAGCGTTGAGGATAGCGGGCGAAGCACAGATACGCAGTATTTT. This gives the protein CSVEDSGRSTDTQYF.

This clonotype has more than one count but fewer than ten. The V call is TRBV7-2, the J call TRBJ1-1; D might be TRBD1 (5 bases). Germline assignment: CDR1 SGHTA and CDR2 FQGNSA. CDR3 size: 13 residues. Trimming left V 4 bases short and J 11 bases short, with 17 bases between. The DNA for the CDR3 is TGTGCCAGCAGCTATGCAGGGTCCCCGCGGGCTTTCTTT. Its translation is CASSYAGSPRAFF.

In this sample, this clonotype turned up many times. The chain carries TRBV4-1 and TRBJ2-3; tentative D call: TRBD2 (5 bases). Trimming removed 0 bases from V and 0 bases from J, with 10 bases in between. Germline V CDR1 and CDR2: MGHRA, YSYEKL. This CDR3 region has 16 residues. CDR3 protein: CASSQEELVSTDTQYF. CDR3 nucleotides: TGCGCCAGCAGCCAAGAAGAACTAGTCAGCACAGATACGCAGTATTTT.

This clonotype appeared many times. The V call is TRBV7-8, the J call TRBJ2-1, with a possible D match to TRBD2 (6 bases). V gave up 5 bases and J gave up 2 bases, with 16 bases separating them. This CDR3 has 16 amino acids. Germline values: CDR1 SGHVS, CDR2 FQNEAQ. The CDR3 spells CASSLGTSLTYNEQFF. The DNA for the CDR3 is TGTGCCAGCAGCCTAGGAACTAGCCTGACCTACAATGAGCAGTTCTTC.

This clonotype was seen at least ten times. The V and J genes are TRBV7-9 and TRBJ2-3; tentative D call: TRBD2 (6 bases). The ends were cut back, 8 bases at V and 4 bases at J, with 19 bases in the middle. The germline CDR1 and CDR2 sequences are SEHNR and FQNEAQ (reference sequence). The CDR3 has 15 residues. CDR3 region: CASPPAIGSADTQYF. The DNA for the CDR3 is TGTGCCAGCCCACCCGCGATCGGGAGCGCAGATACGCAGTATTTT.

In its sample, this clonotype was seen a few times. CDR3 sequence reads: CASSPQSPGAVGNQPQHF. DNA for the CDR3: TGTGCCAGCAGTCCTCAATCCCCGGGAGCTGTTGGCAATCAGCCCCAGCATTTT. This chain links TRBV27 with TRBJ1-5; D remains unclear. V was trimmed by 5 bases and J by 2 bases, leaving 22 bases between them. The length of the CDR3 is 18 residues. The germline V gene has CDR1 MNHEY and CDR2 SMNVEV (reference sequence).

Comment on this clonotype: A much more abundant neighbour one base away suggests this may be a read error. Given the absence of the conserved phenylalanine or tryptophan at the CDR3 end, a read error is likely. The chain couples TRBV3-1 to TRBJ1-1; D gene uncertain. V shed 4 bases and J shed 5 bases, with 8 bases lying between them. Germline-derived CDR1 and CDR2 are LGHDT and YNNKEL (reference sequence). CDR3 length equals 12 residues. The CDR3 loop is CASSPDSTEAFS. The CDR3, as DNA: TGTGCCAGCAGCCCAGATTCGACTGAAGCTTTCTCT.

In nucleotides, the CDR3 is TGTGCCAGCGGCCACCGGACAGGGGGCCTCTCACCCCTCCACTTT. Encoded protein: CASGHRTGGLSPLHF. The J gene is TRBJ1-6, the V gene TRBV13, with TRBD1 matching over 11 bases. Germline-derived CDR1 and CDR2 are PRHDT and FYEKMQ (reference sequence). The CDR3 has 15 residues. V gave up 8 bases and J gave up 10 bases; unmatched junction bases: 10.

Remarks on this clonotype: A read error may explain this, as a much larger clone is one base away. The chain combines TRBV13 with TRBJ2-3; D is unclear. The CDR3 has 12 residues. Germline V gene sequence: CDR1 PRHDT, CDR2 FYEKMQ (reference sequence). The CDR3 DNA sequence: TGTGCCAGCAGCTTATATAGGGCTCCCGTCGGTTTT. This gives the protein CASSLYRAPVGF.

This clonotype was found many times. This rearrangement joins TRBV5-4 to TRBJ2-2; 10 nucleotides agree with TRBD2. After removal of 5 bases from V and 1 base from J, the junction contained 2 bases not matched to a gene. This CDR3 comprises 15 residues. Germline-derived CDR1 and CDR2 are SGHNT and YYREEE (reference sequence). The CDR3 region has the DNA TGTGCCAGCAGGGCTAGCGGGAGGAACACCGGGGAGCTGTTTTTT. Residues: CASRASGRNTGELFF.

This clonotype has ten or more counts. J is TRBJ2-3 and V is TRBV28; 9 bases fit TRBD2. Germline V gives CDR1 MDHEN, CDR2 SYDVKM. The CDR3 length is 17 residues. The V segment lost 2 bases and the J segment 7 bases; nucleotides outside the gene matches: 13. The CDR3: CASSLAGGVTLDYTQYF. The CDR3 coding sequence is TGTGCCAGCAGTTTAGCGGGAGGGGTTACGTTAGACTATACGCAGTATTTT. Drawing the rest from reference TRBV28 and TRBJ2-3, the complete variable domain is DVKVTQSSRYLVKRTGEKVFLECVQDMDHENMFWYRQDPGLGLRLIYFSYDVKMKEKGDIPEGYSVSREKKERFSLILESASTNQTSMYLCASSLAGGVTLDYTQYFGPGTRLTVL.

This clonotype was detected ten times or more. CDR3 amino acids: CASSQRATGSLYGYTF. CDR3 DNA: TGCGCCAGCAGCCAAAGGGCAACCGGGAGCCTCTATGGCTACACCTTC. The chain has TRBV4-1 and TRBJ1-2; D not certain. The V end lost 2 bases, the J end lost 4 bases, and 17 bases lay between the germline ends. Germline loops: CDR1 MGHRA, CDR2 YSYEKL. CDR3 length: 16 amino acids.

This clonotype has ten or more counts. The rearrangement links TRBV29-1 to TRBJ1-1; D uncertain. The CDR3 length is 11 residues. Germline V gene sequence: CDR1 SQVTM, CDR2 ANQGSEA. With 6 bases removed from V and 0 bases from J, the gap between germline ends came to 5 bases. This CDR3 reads CSVSVNTEAFF. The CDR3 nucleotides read TGCAGCGTATCGGTGAACACTGAAGCTTTCTTT.

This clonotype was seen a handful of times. CDR3 in amino acids: CASRTNEQFF. The CDR3 region has the DNA TGTGCCAGCAGGACCAATGAGCAGTTCTTC. The J gene is TRBJ2-1, the V gene TRBV6-1; D is unclear. Between the trimmed V and J ends, which lost 6 bases and 6 bases, there was a span of 3 bases. Germline V gene sequence: CDR1 MNHNS, CDR2 SASEGT. The CDR3 sequence is 10 residues long.

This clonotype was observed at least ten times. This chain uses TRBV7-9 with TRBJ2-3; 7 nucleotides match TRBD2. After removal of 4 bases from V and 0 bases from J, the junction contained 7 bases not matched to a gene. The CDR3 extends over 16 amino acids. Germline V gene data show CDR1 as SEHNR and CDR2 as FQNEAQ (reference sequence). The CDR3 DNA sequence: TGTGCCAGCAGCTCGGTGGTGGGAGGGAGCACAGATACGCAGTATTTT. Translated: CASSSVVGGSTDTQYF.